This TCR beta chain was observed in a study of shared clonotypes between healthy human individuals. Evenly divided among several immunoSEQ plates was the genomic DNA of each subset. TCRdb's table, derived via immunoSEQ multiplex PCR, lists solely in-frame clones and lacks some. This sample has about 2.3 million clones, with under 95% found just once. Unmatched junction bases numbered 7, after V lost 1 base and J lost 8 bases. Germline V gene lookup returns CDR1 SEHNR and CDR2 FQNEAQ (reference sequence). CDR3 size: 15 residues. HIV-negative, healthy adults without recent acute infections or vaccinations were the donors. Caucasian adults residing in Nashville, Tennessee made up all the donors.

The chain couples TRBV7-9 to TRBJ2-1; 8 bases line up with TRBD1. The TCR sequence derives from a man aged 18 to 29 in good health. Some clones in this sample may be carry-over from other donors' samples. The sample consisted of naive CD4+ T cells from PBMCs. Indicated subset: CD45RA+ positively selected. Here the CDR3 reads CASSLGGAGGDEQFF. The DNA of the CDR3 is TGTGCCAGCAGCTTAGGAGGGGCAGGGGGCGATGAGCAGTTCTTC.